This T cell receptor (beta chain) was sequenced during a study of response to subunit inactivated influenza vaccine. The study's findings and limits: The authors offered the suggestion that each seasonal influenza vaccination recruits few new T cells.

V lost 3 bases to trimming and J lost 5 bases, with 8 bases between them. The length of the CDR3 is 13 residues. Germline V gives CDR1 SGHTA, CDR2 FQGNSA. Concerning this clonotype: The antigen remains undetermined.

TCRdb re-derived calls from the RT-PCR reads in MiXCR, one entry per CDR3 protein. This sample yields about 830,000 distinct CDR3 sequences, of which less than 20% are seen a single time; roughly a tenth belongs to the top ten. The chain is built from TRBV7-2 and TRBJ2-1; D is unresolved. This specimen consisted of PBMCs from blood, obtained roughly 5 days after vaccination. This TCR derives from a man aged 50 to 60 who received an inactivated influenza vaccine. The CDR3 loop reads CASSFKGNNEQFF. The DNA of the CDR3 is TGTGCCAGCAGCTTCAAAGGGAACAATGAGCAGTTCTTC.